The present entry profiles one T cell receptor (beta chain) with its context. The antigen is unknown. The CDR3 totals 14 residues. V gave up 5 bases and J gave up 2 bases, with 13 bases separating them. These data come from a study of blood T cells in healthy people across ages. Study summary: Template switching caught about one barcoded beta molecule for each two T cells. Notes on the study in general: Naive T cell percentage showed a strong correlation with TCR beta diversity.

The authors ran a second PCR of 7 to 11 cycles using a sample-barcoded 5' primer and a J-beta primer mix. TCRdb called the 5' RACE reads again in MiXCR, with one record for every CDR3 protein. The sample yields roughly 570,000 distinct CDR3 sequences, roughly a quarter seen once. In terms of origin and age, donors were healthy Caucasian individuals from Russia aged about 6 to 100. It was roughly 10 milliliters of peripheral blood that were drawn from each donor. The chain recombines TRBV12-3 or TRBV12-4 with TRBJ2-7; no firm D call. The sequence was obtained from a woman aged 70-85 years in good health. Sequenced sample: blood. The CDR3 bases are TGTGCCAGCAGTAGCCCCGGGCATACCTACGAGCAGTACTTC. Its translation is CASSSPGHTYEQYF.